Reported below is one T cell receptor beta chain. The antigen is not known. This sample is drawn from a study of T cells in localized non-small cell lung cancer. Study-wide results and caveats: Sequencing was restricted to one tumor region; therefore, heterogeneity remains possible. Adjacent lung was found to contain a median approximately 60 of the top 100 tumor clones.

Germline values: CDR1 MDHEN, CDR2 SYDVKM. The V end was cut by 4 bases, the J end by 8 bases, with 9 bases between. This CDR3 comprises 12 residues. Data came from immunoSEQ multiplex PCR; TCRdb stores just in-frame clones and leaves some out. The table has around 1,700 clones, 17% seen once. The V and J genes are TRBV28 and TRBJ1-5; no reliable D call. The clonotype was recovered from a male donor aged 60 or older with stage III squamous cell lung carcinoma. This sample comprised normal lung tissue next to the tumor, obtained before any cancer treatment. CDR3: CASSSLSKPQHF. The CDR3 DNA is TGTGCCAGCAGTTCCCTGAGCAAGCCCCAGCATTTT.